This TCR beta chain was retrieved from a study of cytomegalovirus exposure and HLA in healthy donors. Method: immunoSEQ multiplex PCR; TCRdb's copy keeps in-frame clones and lacks some. Here the sample spans around 150,000 clones, roughly 79% being singletons. This CDR3 region has 20 residues. Germline V CDR1 and CDR2: MDHEN, SYDVKM. With V trimmed by 4 bases and J by 10 bases, 23 bases remained unmatched. V is TRBV28 and J is TRBJ2-3, with 13 bases aligning to TRBD2. The source of this sequence is a man aged 25 to 40 in good health and CMV-seropositive. Sequencing was carried out using PBMCs. CDR3 sequence reads: CASSSPGLAGPTEGSGAQYF. DNA of the CDR3: TGTGCCAGCAGTTCCCCGGGACTAGCGGGACCTACTGAGGGGAGTGGAGCGCAGTATTTT.